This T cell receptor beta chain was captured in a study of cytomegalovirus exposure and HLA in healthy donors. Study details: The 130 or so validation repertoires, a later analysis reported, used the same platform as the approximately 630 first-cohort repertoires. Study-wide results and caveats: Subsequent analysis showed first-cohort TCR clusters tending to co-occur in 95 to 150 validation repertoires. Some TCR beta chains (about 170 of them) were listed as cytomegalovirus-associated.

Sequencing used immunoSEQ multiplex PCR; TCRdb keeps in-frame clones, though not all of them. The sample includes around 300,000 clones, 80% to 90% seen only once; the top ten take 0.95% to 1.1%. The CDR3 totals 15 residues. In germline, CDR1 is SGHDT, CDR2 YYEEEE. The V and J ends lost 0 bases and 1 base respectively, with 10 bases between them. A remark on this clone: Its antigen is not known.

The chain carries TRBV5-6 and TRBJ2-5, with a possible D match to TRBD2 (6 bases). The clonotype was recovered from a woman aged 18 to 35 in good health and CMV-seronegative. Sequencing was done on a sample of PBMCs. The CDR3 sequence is CASSLGGGAQETQYF. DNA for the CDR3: TGTGCCAGCAGCTTGGGCGGCGGGGCCCAAGAGACCCAGTACTTC.